This T cell receptor beta chain was captured by sequencing in a study of cytomegalovirus exposure and HLA in healthy donors. The CDR3 extends over 12 amino acids. Trimming cost V 7 bases and J 1 base, with 7 bases left between them. Germline CDR1 and CDR2: LNHDA and SQIVND (reference sequence). As for this clone: Other nucleotide sequences in the sample specify the same CDR3.

PCR primers comprised 60 Vbeta and 13 Jbeta primers. Libraries were prepared by immunoSEQ multiplex PCR; TCRdb keeps only in-frame clonotypes and omits some of them. The data hold hundreds of thousands of clones, with approximately 78% observed a single time. This TCR came from a male donor in good health and CMV-seronegative. The sample consisted of PBMCs. This chain connects TRBV19 to TRBJ1-1; D is unclear. The CDR3: CASNPGNTEAFF. The CDR3 DNA reads as TGTGCCAGTAATCCCGGGAACACTGAAGCTTTCTTT.